The rows below give T cell receptor beta chains drawn from one sample of a study of human T cells and chemical hapten exposure. TCRdb re-analysed the RACE reads in MiXCR, keeping a single row per CDR3 protein. Seen here are around 110,000 distinct CDR3 sequences, 9% to 13% observed once, and the top ten hold approximately 1.4%. The material sequenced was whole blood, taken in connection with sensitization to the hapten diphenylcyclopropenone (DPC). Receptors originate from a woman between 50 and 59 years old with alopecia areata. Some clones in this sample may be carry-over from other donors' samples. Both conserved end residues are part of each CDR3. A D gene is named only where the DNA matches it firmly. Rows give clone size only sometimes, using once, few, many, or a class for an expanded clone.

TRBJ2-2	.	few	TRBV10-3	TGTGCCACCTCTGTGAACACCGGGGAGCTGTTTTTT	CATSVNTGELFF
TRBJ1-5	.	many	TRBV6-6	TGTGCCAGCAGTTACGTTGGGGGCCGGCAGCCCCAGCATTTT	CASSYVGGRQPQHF
TRBJ1-5	.	many	TRBV7-9	TGTGCCAGCAGCTCGACAGGAGTCAATCAGCCCCAGCATTTT	CASSSTGVNQPQHF
TRBJ2-2	.	.	TRBV9	TGTGCCAGCAGCGTTAAGGCGGGGTTGGTCACCGGGGAGCTGTTTTTT	CASSVKAGLVTGELFF
TRBJ1-2	.	.	TRBV6-1	TGTGCCAGCATTGGCCCCTCTAACTATGGCTACACCTTC	CASIGPSNYGYTF
TRBJ2-7	TRBD1	.	TRBV18	TGTGCCAGCTCACCGGGACAGGCCGGGGCTTACTACGGGCAGTACTTC	CASSPGQAGAYYGQYF
TRBJ2-3	.	.	TRBV5-8	TGTGCCAGCAGCTTGGGGGTTGAGGGGCGGACAGATACGCAGTATTTT	CASSLGVEGRTDTQYF
TRBJ2-3	.	many	TRBV7-9	TGTGCCAGCCGCGCGTTCAGGGTTTTGACAGATACGCAGTATTTT	CASRAFRVLTDTQYF
TRBJ1-6	.	many	TRBV3-1	TGTGCCAGCAGCCTAGCATACGAATCACCCCTCCACTTT	CASSLAYESPLHF
TRBJ1-1	.	few	TRBV18	TGTGCCAGCTCACCACCGGCTGGGGGTTTAAAAGCTTTCTTT	CASSPPAGGLKAFF
TRBJ2-3	TRBD2	few	TRBV4-3	TGCGCCAGCAGCTCAAAAAGAGCGGGGGGGCAGGGAGATACGCAGTATTTT	CASSSKRAGGQGDTQYF
TRBJ2-7	.	.	TRBV6-6	TGTGCCAGCAGGGTAGAAGGCGAGCAGTACTTC	CASRVEGEQYF
TRBJ2-1	TRBD2	few	TRBV9	TGTGCCAGCACCCTAGGGACTAGCGGGGGGAATGAGCAGTTCTTC	CASTLGTSGGNEQFF
TRBJ1-5	.	.	TRBV28	TGTGCCAGCACGCCTTTCAATCAGCCCCAGCATTTT	CASTPFNQPQHF
TRBJ2-3	TRBD1	many	TRBV6-2/TRBV6-3	TGTGCCAGCAGTTACTTCGACAGGGGCGCAGATACGCAGTATTTT	CASSYFDRGADTQYF
TRBJ2-5	TRBD1	few	TRBV11-2	TGTGCCAGCAATACCAGGGGGCGAGAGACCCAGTACTTC	CASNTRGRETQYF
TRBJ2-1	.	many	TRBV7-6	TGTGCCAGCAGCTTAGGGGCACAAGGGGGGAATGAGCAGTTCTTC	CASSLGAQGGNEQFF
TRBJ2-7	TRBD2	.	TRBV9	TGTGCCAGCAGCGTCGGGCGGGGGTTATACGAGCAGTACTTC	CASSVGRGLYEQYF
TRBJ1-5	.	.	TRBV24-1	TGTGCCACCTCTTACAGGGATAGCAATCAGCCCCAGCATTTT	CATSYRDSNQPQHF
TRBJ2-1	TRBD2	many	TRBV5-1	TGCGCCAGCAGCTTGGCCCCTGGCGGGGGGGCCAATGAGCAGTTCTTC	CASSLAPGGGANEQFF